A selection of T cell receptor beta chains follows, all from one sample in a study of blood T cell repertoires in COVID-19. Profiled with immunoSEQ multiplex PCR; TCRdb holds only in-frame clones, not every one. The sample contains 250,000 to 350,000 clones, around 90% of which appear only once. Sequenced material: peripheral blood. All receptors come from a man in his late teens or twenties with active or convalescent COVID-19. CDR3s include the opening cysteine and the closing phenylalanine or tryptophan. The order of the fields is clone size, V gene, J gene, D gene, CDR3 DNA, CDR3 protein. The D gene is left open where the match is weak. The listing skips clone size in some rows; elsewhere it reads once, few, many or a size class.

>.|TRBV28|TRBJ1-1|.
TGTGCCAGCAGTAACGGCGGACCAGGGAAGGGCACTGAAGCTTTCTTT
CASSNGGPGKGTEAFF
>.|TRBV6-5|TRBJ1-3|.
TGTGCCAGCAGTTCCTCCCCGGGGGTTGGAAACACCATATATTTT
CASSSSPGVGNTIYF
>.|TRBV9|TRBJ2-1|.
TGTGCCAGCACCAACCCACCGGGGGAGCAGTTCTTC
CASTNPPGEQFF
>.|TRBV18|TRBJ1-1|TRBD1
TGTGCCAGCTCACTTCTGATAACTGGGACAGGGGCCACTGAAGCTTTCTTT
CASSLLITGTGATEAFF
>.|TRBV29-1|TRBJ2-2|TRBD2
TGCAGCGTTCTTCGGGAGGGCGGCACCGGGGAGCTGTTTTTT
CSVLREGGTGELFF
>.|TRBV7-3|TRBJ2-7|.
TGTGCCAGCAGCTTATGGCCCTCCTACGAGCAGTACTTC
CASSLWPSYEQYF
>.|TRBV12-3/TRBV12-4|TRBJ2-7|.
TGTGCCAGCAGTTTATGGGGGCAGAAGCAGTACTTC
CASSLWGQKQYF
>once|TRBV27|TRBJ1-4|.
TGTGCCAGCCGACAGCTCGCAACTAATGAAAAACTGTTTTTT
CASRQLATNEKLFF
>.|TRBV19|TRBJ2-1|TRBD2
TGTGCCAGTAGTATATCGGTGGCGGGAGTGGGGAATGAGCAGTTCTTC
CASSISVAGVGNEQFF
>.|TRBV19|TRBJ2-6|.
TGTGCCAGTAGTCCCGGACTGGGGAGCTCTGGGGCCAACGTCCTGACTTTC
CASSPGLGSSGANVLTF
>.|TRBV6-5|TRBJ1-5|.
TGTGCCAGCACGGCGGGGGGCTGGAATCAGCCCCAGCATTTT
CASTAGGWNQPQHF
>.|TRBV5-6|TRBJ1-2|.
TGTGCCAGCAGCTCCTTTTCTGGCTACACCTTC
CASSSFSGYTF
>.|TRBV20-1|TRBJ2-2|.
TGCAGTGCTAGTCCCGAGATCAGGGGGGAGCTGTTTTTT
CSASPEIRGELFF
>.|TRBV29-1|TRBJ2-1|.
TGCAGCGTTCTGGAGGGGGCCCATGAGCAGTTCTTC
CSVLEGAHEQFF
>few|TRBV6-4|TRBJ2-1|.
TGTGCCAGCAGTCGGGACACCTACAATGAGCAGTTCTTC
CASSRDTYNEQFF
>.|TRBV5-4|TRBJ2-1|.
TGTGCCAGCAGCCCCAATAGCGCGAGTTTGTTCTTC
CASSPNSASLFF
>.|TRBV6-5|TRBJ1-5|TRBD1
TGTGCCAGCAAAGGACAGGGTAGTCAGCCCCAGCATTTT
CASKGQGSQPQHF
>.|TRBV25-1|TRBJ1-1|.
TGTGCCAGCCGAGGATTTACTGAAGCTTTCTTT
CASRGFTEAFF
>.|TRBV14|TRBJ2-3|.
TGTGCCAGCAATAGCTATACCACAGATACGCAGTATTTT
CASNSYTTDTQYF
>few|TRBV2|TRBJ2-7|.
TGTGCCAGTCGCATGAGCTCCGGCTCCTACGAGCAGTACTTC
CASRMSSGSYEQYF
>.|TRBV27|TRBJ1-5|TRBD1
TGTGCCATCCCAACGGGGCGACAGGGCCCTAATCAGCCCCAGCATTTT
CAIPTGRQGPNQPQHF
>.|TRBV5-5|TRBJ2-2|.
TGTGCCAGCAGCGCCTCCCCGGGGGCCGGGGAGCTGTTTTTT
CASSASPGAGELFF
>few|TRBV11-2|TRBJ2-1|TRBD2
TGTGCCAGCAGCTGGACACTAGCGGGTGAGCAGTTCTTC
CASSWTLAGEQFF
>.|TRBV18|TRBJ1-1|.
TGTGCCAGCTCACCTTCGGTTGGGAACACTGAAGCTTTCTTT
CASSPSVGNTEAFF
>.|TRBV7-2|TRBJ1-2|.
TGTGCCAGCAGCCCCACGAGCAGGTCAGATGGCTACACCTTC
CASSPTSRSDGYTF
>few|TRBV19|TRBJ1-2|.
TGTGCCAGTAGTATCGGGGTAGGCTATGGCTACACCTTC
CASSIGVGYGYTF
>.|TRBV4-3|TRBJ1-4|.
TGCGCCAGCAGCCAAGAACTAGGGTCTCTTTTTAATGAAAAACTGTTTTTT
CASSQELGSLFNEKLFF
>.|TRBV20-1|TRBJ2-1|TRBD2
TGCAGTGCTAGTCTGGGAGGGCCTAGACGAAGAAACAATGAGCAGTTCTTC
CSASLGGPRRRNNEQFF
>.|TRBV5-5|TRBJ2-1|TRBD1
TGTGCCAGCAGCTTACGACAGGGCTCCTACAATGAGCAGTTCTTC
CASSLRQGSYNEQFF
>.|TRBV19|TRBJ1-2|TRBD1
TGTGCCAGTACCATTATCGTCCGGGACAGGGGCCAATCCCCCTATGGCTACACCTTC
CASTIIVRDRGQSPYGYTF
>once|TRBV28|TRBJ2-2|TRBD2
TGTGCCAGCACCCCAACCCCCGGAACGGGAGGCTCGAACACCGGGGAGCTGTTTTTT
CASTPTPGTGGSNTGELFF
>few|TRBV5-1|TRBJ2-7|.
TGCGCCAGCAGCTTGGGGGAGCCCTCCTACGAGCAGTACTTC
CASSLGEPSYEQYF
>.|TRBV28|TRBJ1-2|TRBD1
TGTGCCAGCAGTCCCTTAGGGCAGGGGGGAACGGGCTACACCTTC
CASSPLGQGGTGYTF
>.|TRBV7-2|TRBJ2-3|.
TGTGCCAGCAGCTCACCCCGGGGGGCCACAGATACGCAGTATTTT
CASSSPRGATDTQYF
>few|TRBV19|TRBJ2-2|.
TGTGCCAGTAGTATAGGGAGGAGGGCCGGGGAGCTGTTTTTT
CASSIGRRAGELFF
>.|TRBV7-2|TRBJ2-3|.
TGTGCCAGCAGCTTTAGGCCGGGGACTACAGATACGCAGTATTTT
CASSFRPGTTDTQYF
>.|TRBV11-2|TRBJ1-5|.
TGTGCCAGCAGCTTAGCGTTGGCAGCGCGCAATCAGCCCCAGCATTTT
CASSLALAARNQPQHF
>.|TRBV19|TRBJ2-6|TRBD2
TGTGCCAGTACCCCTAGCGGGGCCACCGGGGCCAACGTCCTGACTTTC
CASTPSGATGANVLTF
>few|TRBV28|TRBJ2-2|TRBD1
TGTGCCAGCAGATCAACAGGGGCCAATGGCGCCGGGGAGCTGTTTTTT
CASRSTGANGAGELFF
>.|TRBV5-1|TRBJ1-1|.
TGCGCCAGCAGCTCCGATCGGAGGGTTAGTACTGAAGCTTTCTTT
CASSSDRRVSTEAFF
>.|TRBV7-2|TRBJ1-5|.
TGTGCCAGCAGCTTATCGCCTGGATTTAGGACAGTAGCAATGGGGCCCCAGCATTTT
CASSLSPGFRTVAMGPQHF
>.|TRBV19|TRBJ2-7|TRBD1
TGTGCCAGTAGCATGGGACAGTTATACGAGCAGTACTTC
CASSMGQLYEQYF
>.|TRBV6-6|TRBJ2-6|.
TGTGCCAGCAGTCACCGAGGAGGAAACTCTGGGGCCAACGTCCTGACTTTC
CASSHRGGNSGANVLTF
>.|TRBV28|TRBJ2-2|.
TGTGCCAGCAGTTTTTATACCGGGGAGCTGTTTTTT
CASSFYTGELFF
>.|TRBV13|TRBJ2-3|.
TGTGCCAGCAGCCATGGAGCAGATACGCAGTATTTT
CASSHGADTQYF
>.|TRBV9|TRBJ1-1|TRBD1
TGTGCCAGCAGCGCCGAGACAGGGCCGAACACTGAAGCTTTCTTT
CASSAETGPNTEAFF
>.|TRBV5-6|TRBJ1-2|.
TGTGCCAGCAGCTTGAGAGGGAACTATGGCTACACCTTC
CASSLRGNYGYTF
>.|TRBV28|TRBJ1-2|.
TGTGCCAGCAGACATAACTATGGCTACACCTTC
CASRHNYGYTF
>.|TRBV9|TRBJ2-5|.
TGTGCCAGCAGCGTAGGAGGAGGGAACCAAGAGACCCAGTACTTC
CASSVGGGNQETQYF
>.|TRBV21-1|TRBJ1-3|.
TGTGCCAGCAGCACCCGGACAGCGAACCGAAACACCATATATTTT
CASSTRTANRNTIYF
>.|TRBV5-4|TRBJ1-4|TRBD1
TGTGCCAGCAGCACATATGGACAGGGGCAGCAGGAAAAACTGTTTTTT
CASSTYGQGQQEKLFF
>.|TRBV27|TRBJ1-1|.
TGTGCCAGCAGTTTATCGCGGCAGACTGAAGCTTTCTTT
CASSLSRQTEAFF
>.|TRBV9|TRBJ2-1|.
TGTGCCAGCAGCCCCCTGTGGGTAGCGGCAAACAATGAGCAGTTCTTC
CASSPLWVAANNEQFF
>.|TRBV2|TRBJ2-1|.
TGTGCCAACAGGGGGAGCGGGATCGGGGAGCAGTTCTTC
CANRGSGIGEQFF
>.|TRBV19|TRBJ1-3|.
TGTGCCAGTAGCTTTGGAAACACCATATATTTT
CASSFGNTIYF